This T cell receptor beta chain was obtained from a study of T-cell memory formation after mild COVID-19 (dated by TCRdb to 2020 to 2022). Describing the broader study: TCR sequence clusters from the two donors were largely donor specific. T-cell clones expanding and contracting after mild COVID-19 in two donors were tracked by longitudinal TCRalpha and TCRbeta repertoire sequencing. Two young, previously healthy adult volunteers, one female and one male, were included in the cohort.

This clonotype has only a few counts. Which antigen it targets is not known. Per-base quality was not reported, and no clone a single base away is much larger than it. Instrument used: Illumina NovaSeq 6000. TCRalpha and TCRbeta cDNA libraries were built by 5'RACE with constant-segment primers, adding sample barcodes and unique molecular identifiers. Trizol reagent was used to extract RNA from every sample. Libraries were amplified in two PCR steps, with a second sample barcode and Illumina TruSeq adapters added in the second step. Sequencing of the libraries was done on an Illumina NovaSeq, producing 2 x 150 bp paired-end reads. As for the original processing: The reads were demultiplexed and collapsed into UMI-guided consensus sequences using migec v1.2.7. Using mixcr v2.1.11, the UMI consensuses were aligned to TRA and TRB V and J templates and assembled into clonotypes. A clonotype was counted as expanded or contracted only when both edgeR and NoisET called the clonotype significant, with the noise models trained on biological replicates. edgeR calls used a false discovery rate-adjusted p below 0.01 and a log2 fold-change threshold of 1. As an exploratory analysis of dynamics, max-normalized trajectories of the 1000 most abundant clonotypes were examined by PCA with hierarchical clustering. Each responding clone was given a CD4 or CD8 phenotype based on the CD4+ and CD8+ repertoires, which had been sequenced separately. TCRdb cleaned the public reads at Q25 with fastp, built clones with MiXCR and kept in-frame beta chains. Rows matching on CDR3 protein sequence are summarized as one entry with the most common DNA and genes. Here the V and J calls rest on TCRdb's processing, not on the authors' analysis. The sample table contains around 200,000 distinct CDR3 sequences; only one count was recorded for about a fifth of them. The ten largest clonotypes hold roughly 3.8% of the sample.

Ficoll-Paque density gradient centrifugation was used to isolate PBMCs. Based on the germline V gene (reference sequence), the CDR1 and CDR2 sequences are DFQATT and SNEGSKA. The CDR3 sequence holds 10 residues, the cysteine and phenylalanine included. This entry keeps only the CDR3 DNA: 30 bases, framed from base 1. V was cut back by 1 base and J by 5 bases, leaving a gap of 3 bases between them. Broader findings and caveats from the paper: Contracting CD4+ clones appeared mostly in the CM and EM memory subsets, whereas CD8+ clones were enriched in EMRA. Some responding clones were detected in pre-infection memory, suggesting pre-existing cross-reactive memory T cells joined the SARS-CoV-2 response. SARS-CoV-2 specificity was not confirmed for the second-wave clones peaking on day 37. Only a couple of mild cases were covered in the study, and larger cohorts including severe cases with pre-infection samples were considered necessary. Balanced CD4/CD8 phenotypes were observed for clones contracting from day 15 to 85, whereas a bias towards CD4+ was observed for a second wave of clones expanding from day 15 to 37.

The rearrangement joined TRBV20-1 to TRBJ2-7; the D gene is unclear. This clonotype originated in a young man who had mild COVID-19 (a few samples of this study predate the infection). The sample titles of this study are shuffled in the database, so cell type and time point are left out; the donor was told from shared clones. The sequencing input was PBMCs or a T cell subset sorted from them (not recorded which). The sequence in DNA is TGCAGTGCTAGAGGGAACGAGCAGTACTTC. Protein translation: CSARGNEQYF.